This entry features one T cell receptor beta chain sequence. The sample originates from a study of cytomegalovirus exposure and HLA in healthy donors. CDR3 size: 17 residues. The junction had 9 bases not matched to a gene; V was cut back by 0 bases and J by 6 bases. Germline CDR1 LNHDA, CDR2 SQIVND (reference sequence). PCR employed 60 Vbeta and 13 Jbeta primers. The repertoire was sequenced with immunoSEQ multiplex PCR; TCRdb's copy has only in-frame clones and lacks some. The sample has 150,000 to 200,000 clones, roughly 65% seen once. This receptor was identified in a man younger than 35 in good health and CMV-seropositive. J is TRBJ1-5 and V is TRBV19, with TRBD1 matching over 9 bases. The specimen sequenced was PBMCs. The CDR3 DNA reads TGTGCCAGTAGTATAGATGGCCGGACAGGGGAGGGTCAGCCCCAGCATTTT. Its protein product is CASSIDGRTGEGQPQHF.